A selection of T cell receptor beta chains follows, all from one sample in a study of control samples from healthy donors and cancer patients. Here immunoSEQ multiplex PCR was the method, and the copy in TCRdb shows in-frame clones only, minus some. Found here are roughly 190,000 clones, roughly nine tenths of them singletons; the top ten hold 1.5% to 2%. The sequenced sample consisted of blood. All receptors derive from a man aged 25 to 40 in good health. CDR3s include the opening cysteine and the closing phenylalanine or tryptophan. D genes are given only for firm matches. Size is omitted from some rows. Given values are once, few, many or a class for expanded clones.

TRBJ1-3,-,-,TRBV19,CASSKPFGNTIYF,TGTGCCAGTAGTAAGCCGTTTGGAAACACCATATATTTT
TRBJ1-4,-,TRBD1,TRBV5-1,CASSLAGQGSEKLFF,TGCGCCAGCAGCTTGGCGGGACAGGGGAGCGAAAAACTGTTTTTT
TRBJ2-7,-,-,TRBV11-2,CASSPPSYEQYF,TGTGCCAGCAGCCCCCCAAGTTACGAGCAGTACTTC
TRBJ2-1,-,-,TRBV10-3,CAISESNEQFF,TGTGCCATCAGTGAGTCAAATGAGCAGTTCTTC
TRBJ2-1,once,-,TRBV2,CASSEDGWDEQFF,TGTGCCAGCAGTGAAGACGGGTGGGATGAGCAGTTCTTC
TRBJ2-7,few,-,TRBV19,CASSKNDRSYEQYF,TGTGCCAGTAGTAAAAACGACAGAAGCTACGAGCAGTACTTC
TRBJ2-3,-,-,TRBV4-2,CASSQGEASGTDTQYF,TGTGCCAGCAGCCAAGGCGAGGCTAGCGGCACAGATACGCAGTATTTT
TRBJ1-6,-,TRBD1,TRBV4-1,CASSPFSAGQGVLDNSPLHF,TGCGCCAGCAGCCCATTCTCCGCGGGGCAGGGGGTGTTGGATAATTCACCCCTCCACTTT
TRBJ2-3,-,-,TRBV19,CASGQSAGGTQYF,TGTGCCAGTGGACAGTCGGCTGGTGGTACGCAGTATTTT
TRBJ2-1,-,-,TRBV5-1,CASSLDGAGNEQFF,TGCGCCAGCAGCTTGGATGGAGCTGGAAATGAGCAGTTCTTC